Listed here is a single T cell receptor beta chain. Its antigen is as yet unknown. The data are from a study of cytomegalovirus exposure and HLA in healthy donors. Study-wide findings and caveats: Follow-up analysis seemed to connect common viral pathogens with several of the most significant clusters identified.

Germline assignment: CDR1 SNHLY and CDR2 FYNNEI. Germline trimming cut 2 bases from V and 2 bases from J; bases unmatched to any gene: 9. This CDR3 comprises 17 residues. PCR employed 60 Vbeta and 13 Jbeta primers. Profiling relied on immunoSEQ multiplex PCR, and the TCRdb table lists in-frame clones only, not all of them. Among some 200,000 clones listed, over 80% were seen once. The sequenced material came from PBMCs. The V gene is TRBV2, the J gene TRBJ2-1; 7 bases align to TRBD2. The sequence came from a boy aged 2 to 9 in good health and CMV-seronegative. The CDR3, as DNA: TGTGCCAGCAGTGAAACCTCTAGCGGACCTACCTACAATGAGCAGTTCTTC. Protein product: CASSETSSGPTYNEQFF.